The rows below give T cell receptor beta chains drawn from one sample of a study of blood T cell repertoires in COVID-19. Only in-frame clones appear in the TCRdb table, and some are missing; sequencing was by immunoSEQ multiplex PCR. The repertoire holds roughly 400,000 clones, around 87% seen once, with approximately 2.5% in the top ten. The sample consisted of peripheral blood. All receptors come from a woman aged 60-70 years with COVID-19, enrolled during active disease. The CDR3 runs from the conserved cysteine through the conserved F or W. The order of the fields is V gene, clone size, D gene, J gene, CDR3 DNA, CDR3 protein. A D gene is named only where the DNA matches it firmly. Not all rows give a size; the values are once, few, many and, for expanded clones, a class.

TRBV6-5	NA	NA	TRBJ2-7	TGTGCCAGCAGCCCCTGGGGGGGCGCAACCTACGAGCAGTACTTC	CASSPWGGATYEQYF
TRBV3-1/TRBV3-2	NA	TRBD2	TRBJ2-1	TGTGCCAGCAGCCTGGCCGGGACTAGCAACAATGAGCAGTTCTTC	CASSLAGTSNNEQFF
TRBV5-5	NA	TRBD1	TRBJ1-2	TGTGCCAGCAGCCTAAAGGACAGGTCGCAAAACTATGGCTACACCTTC	CASSLKDRSQNYGYTF
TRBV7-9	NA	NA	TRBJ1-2	TGTGCCAGCCGAACATACTGGGAGAGGGTGGACTATGGCTACACCTTC	CASRTYWERVDYGYTF
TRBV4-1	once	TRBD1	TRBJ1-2	TGCGCCAGCAGCCAAAGGACAGGGGGGGTTTTCTACACCTTC	CASSQRTGGVFYTF
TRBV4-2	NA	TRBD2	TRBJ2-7	TGTGCCAGCAGCTCTCGGGGGGATTCGAGCTCCTACGAGCAGTACTTC	CASSSRGDSSSYEQYF
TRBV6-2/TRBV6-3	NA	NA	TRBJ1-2	TGTGCCAGCAGTTACCAGGGCGACCACTATGGCTACACCTTC	CASSYQGDHYGYTF
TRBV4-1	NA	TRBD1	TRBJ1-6	TGCGCCAGCAGTCCAACCCGGGACAGGGGGACCTTTGGTTATTCACCCCTCCACTTT	CASSPTRDRGTFGYSPLHF
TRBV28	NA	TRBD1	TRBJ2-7	TGTGCCAGCAGCTCACGACAGGGGCCCCACGAGCAGTACTTC	CASSSRQGPHEQYF
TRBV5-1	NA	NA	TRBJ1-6	TGCGCCAGCAGCTTGTCAGGGGATCCACCCCTCCACTTT	CASSLSGDPPLHF
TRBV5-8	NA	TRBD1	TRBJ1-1	TGTGCCAGCAGCAAACTCCTGACCGGGACAGTGAACACTGAAGCTTTCTTT	CASSKLLTGTVNTEAFF
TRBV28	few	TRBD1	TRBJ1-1	TGTGCCAGCAGGACAGGGGGCGCGAACACTGAAGCTTTCTTT	CASRTGGANTEAFF
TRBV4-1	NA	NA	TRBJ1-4	TGCGCCAGCAGCCAGACCGACAGTTCCCTTAATGAAAAACTGTTTTTT	CASSQTDSSLNEKLFF
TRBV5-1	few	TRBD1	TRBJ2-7	TGCGCCAGCAGCCAGACAGGGGACTCCTACGAGCAGTACTTC	CASSQTGDSYEQYF
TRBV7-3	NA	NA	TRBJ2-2	TGTGCCAGCAGCCTTCAATCAGGGGTGAACACCGGGGAGCTGTTTTTT	CASSLQSGVNTGELFF
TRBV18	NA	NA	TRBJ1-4	TGTGCCAGCTCACCAGGGCAGGGTGCGGATAAACTGTTTTTT	CASSPGQGADKLFF
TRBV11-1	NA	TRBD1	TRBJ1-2	TGTGCCAGCAGCAGTGGACAGGGGCGCCTCTATGGCTACACCTTC	CASSSGQGRLYGYTF
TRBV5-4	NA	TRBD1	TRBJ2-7	TGTGCCAGCAGCTCGGACAGGGTTGGAGAGCAGTACTTC	CASSSDRVGEQYF
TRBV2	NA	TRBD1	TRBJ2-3	TGTGCCAGCAGGGGGACAGGGGCTAGCACAGATACGCAGTATTTT	CASRGTGASTDTQYF
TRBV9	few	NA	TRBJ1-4	TGTGCCAGCAGCGGATCGGGACTGTCGAATGAAAAACTGTTTTTT	CASSGSGLSNEKLFF
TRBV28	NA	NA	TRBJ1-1	TGTGCCAGCAGTTCCGATCAGGGCATGAACACTGAAGCTTTCTTT	CASSSDQGMNTEAFF
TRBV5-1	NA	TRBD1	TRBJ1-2	TGCGCCAGCAGCTTGGACGGGACAGCCCTCGGCTACACCTTC	CASSLDGTALGYTF
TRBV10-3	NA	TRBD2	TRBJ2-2	TGTGCCATCAGTCCCGGGACTAAGAACACCGGGGAGCTGTTTTTT	CAISPGTKNTGELFF
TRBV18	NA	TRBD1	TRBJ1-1	TGTGCCAGCTCACCAGGACAGGGGTACACTGAAGCTTTCTTT	CASSPGQGYTEAFF
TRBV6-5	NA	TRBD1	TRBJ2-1	TGTGCCAGCAGTTACAGGGACAGCTCCTACAATGAGCAGTTCTTC	CASSYRDSSYNEQFF
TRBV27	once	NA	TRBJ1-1	TGTGCCAGCAGTTTCGGGGGTTTTGACACTGAAGCTTTCTTT	CASSFGGFDTEAFF
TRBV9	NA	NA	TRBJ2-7	TGTGCCAGCAGCAAGGATCCGGGGTACGAGCAGTACTTC	CASSKDPGYEQYF
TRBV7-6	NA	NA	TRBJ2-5	TGTGCCAGCAGCCCCAGGACAGCGACCCAAGAGACCCAGTACTTC	CASSPRTATQETQYF
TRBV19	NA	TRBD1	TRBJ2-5	TGTGCCAGTAGTACGGGACAGCAAGAGACCCAGTACTTC	CASSTGQQETQYF
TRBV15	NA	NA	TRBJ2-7	TGTGCCACCAGCAGAGATCTCCCCTACGAGCAGTACTTC	CATSRDLPYEQYF
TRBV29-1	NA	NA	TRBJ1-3	TGCAGCGTTGAGTGGGGGGATCTTAGCTCTGGAAACACCATATATTTT	CSVEWGDLSSGNTIYF
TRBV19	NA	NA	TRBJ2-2	TGTGCCAGTAGTAAGTGGGGACCGGGGACAACGAACACCGGGGAGCTGTTTTTT	CASSKWGPGTTNTGELFF
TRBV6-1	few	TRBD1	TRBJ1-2	TGTGCCAGCAGTGTTTCCAATCCAGGGGGCAGCTATGGCTACACCTTC	CASSVSNPGGSYGYTF
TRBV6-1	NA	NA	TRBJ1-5	TGTGCCAGCAGTCGGGGGATGACCTATCAACCCCAGCATTTT	CASSRGMTYQPQHF
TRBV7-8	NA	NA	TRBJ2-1	TGTGCCAGCAGTACTCTCCGTGGGCCCTACAATGAGCAGTTCTTC	CASSTLRGPYNEQFF
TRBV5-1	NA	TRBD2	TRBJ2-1	TGCGCCAGCAGCGGTCTAGCGGGGGTTAACAATGAGCAGTTCTTC	CASSGLAGVNNEQFF
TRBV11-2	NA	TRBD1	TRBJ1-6	TGTGCCAGCAGCCCGGGACAGTTTAATTCACCCCTCCACTTT	CASSPGQFNSPLHF
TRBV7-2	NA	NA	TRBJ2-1	TGTGCCAGCAGCTTTATAAGAGGGGGGGGAAACAATGAGCAGTTCTTC	CASSFIRGGGNNEQFF
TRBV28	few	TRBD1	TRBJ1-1	TGTGCCAGCAGACCAGGGGGAATTATGAACACTGAAGCTTTCTTT	CASRPGGIMNTEAFF
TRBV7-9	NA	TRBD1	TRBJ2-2	TGTGCCAGCAGCTGGGACAGGGTCACCGGGGAGCTGTTTTTT	CASSWDRVTGELFF
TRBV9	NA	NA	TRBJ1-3	TGTGCCAGCAGCGTAGTAGGGGATCCTGGAAACACCATATATTTT	CASSVVGDPGNTIYF
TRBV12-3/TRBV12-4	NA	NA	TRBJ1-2	TGTGCCAGCAGTTTAAGACAGGCTTATGGCTACACCTTC	CASSLRQAYGYTF
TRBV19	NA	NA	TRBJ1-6	TGTGCCAGTAGTCTTGGGGCAGGCAAGGAGACACCCCTCCACTTT	CASSLGAGKETPLHF
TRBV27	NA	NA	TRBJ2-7	TGTGCCAGCAGCCAGGGGCGGAGCTCCTACGAGCAGTACTTC	CASSQGRSSYEQYF
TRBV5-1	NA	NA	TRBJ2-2	TGCGCCAGCAGGAATACAGCGAACACCGGGGAGCTGTTTTTT	CASRNTANTGELFF
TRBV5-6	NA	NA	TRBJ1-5	TGTGCCAGCAGCGGGCGGGGCAGACGCTATAGCAATCAGCCCCAGCATTTT	CASSGRGRRYSNQPQHF
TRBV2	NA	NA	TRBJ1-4	TGTGCCAGCAGAGTTACAGGGCAGGCTAATGAAAAACTGTTTTTT	CASRVTGQANEKLFF
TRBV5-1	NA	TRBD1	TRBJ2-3	TGCGCCAGCAGGGGACAGGGGGGACAAGATACGCAGTATTTT	CASRGQGGQDTQYF
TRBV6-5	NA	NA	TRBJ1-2	TGTGCCAGCAGTTACGGAGGGCGCTCGGTCTACACCTTC	CASSYGGRSVYTF